Listed below are T cell receptor beta chains from one sample, sequenced in a study of vaccination effects on CD4 cells after COVID-19. Some clones are missing from TCRdb's copy, which holds only in-frame ones; the method was immunoSEQ multiplex PCR. This table has about 27,000 clones, roughly two thirds appearing once. No antigen is known for these receptors. The sample in question was CD4+ T cells from PBMCs cultured with SARS-CoV-2 spike peptides, obtained before COVID-19 vaccination. Receptor source: a human donor who received a COVID-19 vaccine. The CDR3 runs from the conserved cysteine through the conserved F or W. The D gene is left open where the match is weak. Size is stated for part of the rows, as once, few or many counts, or as a class when the clone is expanded.

NA	16	TRBD2	TRBV7-2	TRBJ2-3	CASSPRGGSHRDTQYF	TGTGCCAGCAGCCCGAGGGGCGGGAGCCACAGAGATACGCAGTATTTT
NA	16	TRBD1	TRBV30	TRBJ2-2	CAWTWWDRGNTGELFF	TGTGCCTGGACGTGGTGGGACAGGGGGAACACCGGGGAGCTGTTTTTT
NA	13	TRBD1	TRBV10-3	TRBJ1-1	CAISDAGTGEAFF	TGTGCCATCAGTGACGCGGGGACAGGTGAAGCTTTCTTT
NA	16	TRBD2	TRBV7-2	TRBJ2-1	CASSLETRAGGVEQFF	TGTGCCAGCAGCTTAGAAACGCGTGCCGGGGGGGTGGAGCAGTTCTTC
NA	15	NA	TRBV5-8	TRBJ1-3	CASSLWLSSGNTIYF	TGTGCCAGCAGCTTGTGGCTAAGCTCTGGAAACACCATATATTTT
NA	13	NA	TRBV7-9	TRBJ1-2	CASSLAGRSGYTF	TGTGCCAGCAGCTTAGCCGGCAGATCTGGCTACACCTTC
NA	16	TRBD1	TRBV3-1/TRBV3-2	TRBJ2-5	CASSQNVGTGGETQYF	TGTGCCAGCAGCCAAAATGTAGGGACAGGGGGGGAGACCCAGTACTTC
once	13	NA	TRBV12-3/TRBV12-4	TRBJ1-2	CASSSLGTYGYTF	TGTGCCAGCAGTTCGTTGGGTACTTATGGCTACACCTTC
NA	15	NA	TRBV6-5	TRBJ1-1	CASKEDGLMNTEAFF	TGTGCCAGCAAGGAAGACGGATTAATGAACACTGAAGCTTTCTTT
NA	16	NA	TRBV7-2	TRBJ2-1	CASSLAWVGGSNEQFF	TGTGCCAGCAGCTTAGCGTGGGTTGGAGGCTCCAATGAGCAGTTCTTC
NA	15	NA	TRBV3-1/TRBV3-2	TRBJ2-7	CASSPIGTVGYEQYF	TGTGCCAGCAGCCCTATAGGGACCGTAGGCTACGAGCAGTACTTC
NA	13	NA	TRBV12-3/TRBV12-4	TRBJ1-5	CASSLESNQPQHF	TGTGCCAGCAGTTTAGAGAGCAATCAGCCCCAGCATTTT
NA	16	NA	TRBV7-9	TRBJ2-1	CASSPGGTYFDNEQFF	TGTGCCAGCAGCCCCGGTGGGACTTATTTCGACAATGAGCAGTTCTTC
NA	14	TRBD2	TRBV19	TRBJ2-3	CASSRRGGPDTQYF	TGTGCCAGTAGTCGTCGCGGGGGGCCGGATACGCAGTATTTT
NA	17	NA	TRBV3-1/TRBV3-2	TRBJ1-6	CASSHGGPGTGHSPLHF	TGTGCCAGCAGCCATGGGGGGCCGGGGACGGGACACTCACCCCTCCACTTT
NA	17	NA	TRBV21-1	TRBJ1-5	CASSKGPGLIDNQPQHF	TGTGCCAGCAGCAAAGGACCCGGGCTGATTGATAATCAGCCCCAGCATTTT
few	12	NA	TRBV10-1	TRBJ1-2	CASSEAGYGYTF	TGCGCCAGCAGTGAAGCGGGCTATGGCTACACCTTC
NA	16	NA	TRBV15	TRBJ2-7	CATSREFGLISYEQYF	TGTGCCACCAGCAGAGAGTTTGGTCTGATCTCCTACGAGCAGTACTTC
NA	15	TRBD1	TRBV19	TRBJ1-2	CASSPDRGRSYGYTF	TGTGCCAGTAGCCCAGACAGGGGGCGATCCTATGGCTACACCTTC
hyperexpanded	14	NA	TRBV5-6	TRBJ1-2	CASSRRADDYGYTF	TGTGCCAGCAGCCGAAGGGCAGACGACTATGGCTACACCTTC
NA	13	NA	TRBV3-1/TRBV3-2	TRBJ1-5	CASSPDSNQPQHF	TGTGCCAGCAGCCCAGATAGCAATCAGCCCCAGCATTTT
NA	14	NA	TRBV7-2	TRBJ1-2	CASSLEAGPGGYTF	TGTGCCAGCAGCCTAGAGGCAGGCCCGGGGGGCTACACCTTC
NA	16	TRBD1	TRBV5-1	TRBJ2-2	CASSIGDRPHTGELFF	TGCGCCAGCAGCATAGGGGACAGGCCTCACACCGGGGAGCTGTTTTTT
NA	13	NA	TRBV10-3	TRBJ2-2	CAISTANTGELFF	TGTGCCATCAGTACAGCGAACACCGGGGAGCTGTTTTTT
few	14	NA	TRBV19	TRBJ2-7	CASSQPWVSYEQYF	TGTGCCAGTAGTCAACCCTGGGTCTCCTACGAGCAGTACTTC
NA	16	TRBD2	TRBV3-1/TRBV3-2	TRBJ2-4	CASSQRTSNSKNIQYF	TGTGCCAGCAGCCAACGGACTAGTAATTCCAAAAACATTCAGTACTTC
few	16	TRBD1	TRBV5-5	TRBJ2-7	CASGGGGQGLSYEQYF	TGTGCCAGCGGCGGAGGAGGACAGGGCCTTTCCTACGAGCAGTACTTC
once	14	NA	TRBV5-1	TRBJ1-2	CASSLVGGNYGYTF	TGCGCCAGCAGCTTGGTCGGGGGGAACTATGGCTACACCTTC
medium-sized	13	NA	TRBV10-3	TRBJ1-5	CAISVQENQPQHF	TGTGCCATCAGTGTTCAGGAGAATCAGCCCCAGCATTTT
NA	15	NA	TRBV9	TRBJ2-7	CASSVGTASSYEQYF	TGTGCCAGCAGCGTAGGAACAGCGAGCTCCTACGAGCAGTACTTC
NA	12	NA	TRBV6-4	TRBJ1-2	CASSDVPGGYTF	TGTGCCAGCAGTGACGTCCCGGGAGGCTACACCTTC
NA	13	TRBD2	TRBV27	TRBJ2-7	CASTGRGRAEQYF	TGTGCCAGCACGGGACGCGGGAGGGCCGAGCAGTACTTC
NA	16	NA	TRBV5-8	TRBJ2-3	CASSLSGGDRTDTQYF	TGTGCCAGCAGCTTAAGTGGGGGCGATCGGACAGATACGCAGTATTTT
NA	16	TRBD1	TRBV5-1	TRBJ1-1	CASSVKQGAPNTEAFF	TGCGCCAGCAGCGTAAAACAGGGGGCCCCGAACACTGAAGCTTTCTTT
NA	15	NA	TRBV12-5	TRBJ2-1	CASGSPTGRANEQFF	TGTGCTAGTGGCTCCCCTACAGGGAGGGCCAATGAGCAGTTCTTC
NA	15	NA	TRBV3-1/TRBV3-2	TRBJ1-4	CASSQEGTSYEKLFF	TGTGCCAGCAGCCAAGAAGGGACCTCGTATGAAAAACTGTTTTTT
NA	16	NA	TRBV18	TRBJ1-1	CASSPRKADTNTEAFF	TGTGCCAGCTCACCACGTAAGGCAGACACGAACACTGAAGCTTTCTTT